This TCR beta chain was captured by sequencing in a study of spatial heterogeneity in lung cancer. The V gene end was trimmed by 4 bases and the J gene end by 7 bases; junction bases not matched to a gene: 12. Per germline, CDR1 ENHRY and CDR2 SYGVKD. CDR3 size: 16 residues. Time point: sample taken at primary tumor resection. Around 68 TRACERx patients with early, untreated non-small cell lung cancer donated samples. No cell sorting; template was whole RNA from tumor, lung tissue or PBMC. Every TCR cDNA molecule bore a unique molecular identifier. TCRdb reprocessed the 5' RACE reads with MiXCR, giving one entry per CDR3 protein. The repertoire holds around 24,000 distinct CDR3 sequences, with 5.5% to 7.5% as singletons. This clonotype was recorded many times.

This chain links TRBV10-3 with TRBJ2-1, with 8 bases lining up with TRBD2. The sequenced sample was PBMCs, obtained at surgery. This clonotype was sampled from a male donor with early-stage non-small cell lung cancer. CDR3 DNA: TGTGCCATCAGTGGCCGGACTAGCTCATTAGGGAATGAGCAGTTCTTC. Protein product: CAISGRTSSLGNEQFF.